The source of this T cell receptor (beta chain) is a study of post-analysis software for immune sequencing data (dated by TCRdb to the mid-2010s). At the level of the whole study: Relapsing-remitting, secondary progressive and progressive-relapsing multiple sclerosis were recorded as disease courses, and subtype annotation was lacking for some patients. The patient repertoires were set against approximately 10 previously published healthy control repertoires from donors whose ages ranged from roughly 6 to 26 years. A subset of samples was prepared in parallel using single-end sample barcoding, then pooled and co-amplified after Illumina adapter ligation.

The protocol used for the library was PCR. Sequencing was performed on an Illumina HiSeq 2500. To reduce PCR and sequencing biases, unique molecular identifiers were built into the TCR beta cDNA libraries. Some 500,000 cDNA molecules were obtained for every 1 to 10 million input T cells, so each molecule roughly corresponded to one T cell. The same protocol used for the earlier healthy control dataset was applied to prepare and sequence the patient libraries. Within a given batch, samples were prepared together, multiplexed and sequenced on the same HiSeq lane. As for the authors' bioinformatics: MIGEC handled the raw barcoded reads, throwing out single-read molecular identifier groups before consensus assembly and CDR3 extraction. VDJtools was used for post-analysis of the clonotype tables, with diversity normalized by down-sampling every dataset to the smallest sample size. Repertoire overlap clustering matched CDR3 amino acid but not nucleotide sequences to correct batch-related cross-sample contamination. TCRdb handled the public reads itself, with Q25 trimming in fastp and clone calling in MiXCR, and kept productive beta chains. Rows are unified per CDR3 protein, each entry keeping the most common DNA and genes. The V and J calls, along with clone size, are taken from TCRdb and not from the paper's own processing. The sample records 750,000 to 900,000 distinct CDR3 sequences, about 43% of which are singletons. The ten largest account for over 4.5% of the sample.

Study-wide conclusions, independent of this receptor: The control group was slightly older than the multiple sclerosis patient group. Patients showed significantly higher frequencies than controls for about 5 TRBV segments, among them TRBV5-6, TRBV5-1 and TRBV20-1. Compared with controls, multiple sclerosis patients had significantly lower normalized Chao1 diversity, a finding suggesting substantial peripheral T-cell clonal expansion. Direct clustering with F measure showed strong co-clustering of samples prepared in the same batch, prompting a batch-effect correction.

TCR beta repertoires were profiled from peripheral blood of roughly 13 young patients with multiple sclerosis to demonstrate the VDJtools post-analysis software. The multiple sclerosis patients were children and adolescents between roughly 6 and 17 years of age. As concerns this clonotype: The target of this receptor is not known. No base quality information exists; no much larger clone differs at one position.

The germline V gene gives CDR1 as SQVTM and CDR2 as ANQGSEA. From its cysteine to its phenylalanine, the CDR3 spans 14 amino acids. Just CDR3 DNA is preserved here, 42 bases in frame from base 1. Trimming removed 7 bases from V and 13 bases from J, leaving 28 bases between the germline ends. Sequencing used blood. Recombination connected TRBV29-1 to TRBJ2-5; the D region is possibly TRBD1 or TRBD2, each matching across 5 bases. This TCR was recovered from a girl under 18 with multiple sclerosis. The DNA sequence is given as TGCAGCGCATGGGACCTAGGGACCCCGTCTGTTCCGTACTTC. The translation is CSAWDLGTPSVPYF.